Following are 24 T cell receptor beta chains from one sample sequenced in a study of blood T cell repertoires in COVID-19 (TCRdb year 2020). Library generation was performed with the immunoSEQ multiplex PCR assay. TCRdb stores this immuneACCESS table with in-frame sequences only. Part of the clones is absent; in the studies checked, under half of the shortfall reflects unresolved V genes, and no reason is known for the rest. This sample has about 200,000 clones in its table, and around 90% of those were observed once. Together, the top ten hold 5.5% to 8% of the sample. Material for sequencing was peripheral blood. These receptors came from a man between 60 and 75 years old who had recovered from COVID-19.

As concerns this clone: Because the CDR3's place on the DNA is in doubt, the DNA is left out and the CDR3 is given as listed by TCRdb. The chain uses TRBV21-1 and TRBJ1-1; the table's D call of TRBD1 was not tested on the DNA. TRBV21-1 is a documented pseudogene. The CDR3 region is 18 residues in length, termini included. This CDR3 reads CASSKVGTGNGGDTEAFF.

The V and J genes are TRBV27 and TRBJ1-2; D perhaps matches TRBD1 (5 bases). Deletions cut 2 bases from V and 5 bases from J, with 12 bases between. CDR3 size: 14 residues. Germline-derived CDR1 and CDR2 are MNHEY and SMNVEV (reference sequence). The CDR3 loop is CASSLRGGGYGYTF. CDR3 DNA sequence: TGTGCCAGCAGTTTAAGAGGCGGGGGTTATGGCTACACCTTC.

The chain joins TRBV5-4 to TRBJ2-7; TRBD1 might be the D (5 bases). The germline V gene encodes CDR1 SGHNT and CDR2 YYREEE (reference sequence). The CDR3 is 13 residues long. Trimming removed 1 base at V and 2 bases at J, with 7 bases between. In nucleotides, the CDR3 is TGTGCCAGCAGCTTGACAGGAACCTACGAGCAGTACTTC. It is translated as CASSLTGTYEQYF.

The V and J genes are TRBV20-1 and TRBJ2-1; TRBD2 matches at 7 bases. The V gene's germline CDR1 is DFQATT and CDR2 SNEGSKA (reference sequence). V gave up 5 bases and J gave up 10 bases; unmatched junction bases: 5. CDR3 length equals 11 residues. The CDR3 sequence is CSAWGGGEQFF. The CDR3 coding sequence is TGCAGTGCTTGGGGGGGTGGAGAGCAGTTCTTC.

In this sample, this clone turned up a few times. The rearrangement links TRBV7-2 to TRBJ1-5; 8 bases align to TRBD1. Germline V lookup: CDR1 SGHTA, CDR2 FQGNSA. This CDR3 contains 15 residues. The V and J ends lost 1 base and 4 bases, in that order; junction bases with no gene match: 3. Here the CDR3 DNA reads TGTGCCAGCAGCTTAGATCAGGGGGCGAATCAGCCCCAGCATTTT. Amino acids: CASSLDQGANQPQHF.

This clone has a single count. The chain has TRBV5-1 and TRBJ1-4, with 10 bases fitting TRBD1. The CDR3 has 14 amino acids. Germline V gives CDR1 SGHRS, CDR2 YFSETQ. V trimming: 4 bases; J trimming: 7 bases; junction bases outside the gene matches: 4. CDR3 protein: CASSPGQGVEKLFF. In DNA form, the CDR3 reads TGCGCCAGCAGCCCTGGACAGGGGGTTGAAAAACTGTTTTTT.

J is TRBJ1-6 and V is TRBV29-1; D is unresolved. Trimming removed 5 bases at V and 2 bases at J, with 7 bases between. The CDR3 length is 13 residues. Germline V gives CDR1 SQVTM, CDR2 ANQGSEA. This CDR3 is CSVMAAYNSPLHF. The CDR3 DNA follows: TGCAGCGTTATGGCGGCCTATAATTCACCCCTCCACTTT.

The table lists this clone with a count of one. The V gene is TRBV18, the J gene TRBJ2-5, with D perhaps TRBD1 (6 bases). Germline-derived CDR1 and CDR2 are KGHSH and LQKENI. Trimming removed 3 bases from V and 5 bases from J, with 13 bases in between. CDR3 size: 14 residues. In DNA form, the CDR3 reads TGTGCCAGCTCACCTCGACAGGTCGAGGAGACCCAGTACTTC. Amino acid sequence: CASSPRQVEETQYF.

This clone was counted once. This chain joins TRBV4-3 and TRBJ2-1; unclear D gene. Per the germline V gene, CDR1 is LGHNA and CDR2 is YSLEER. V lost 1 base to trimming and J lost 5 bases, with 9 bases between them. The CDR3 extends over 14 amino acids. The CDR3 sequence is CASSQARQHNEQFF. As DNA, the CDR3 is TGCGCCAGCAGCCAAGCCCGACAACACAATGAGCAGTTCTTC.

The chain is built from TRBV28 and TRBJ2-3, with D possibly matching TRBD1 (6 bases). The CDR3 runs 15 residues. Per the germline V gene, CDR1 is MDHEN and CDR2 is SYDVKM. V lost 5 bases and J lost 1, with 13 bases in between. CDR3 protein: CASSETGIGTDTQYF. The CDR3 DNA reads as TGTGCCAGCAGTGAAACAGGGATCGGCACAGATACGCAGTATTTT.

The CDR3 here is CASSYSGTNSYNEQFF. The CDR3 DNA is TGTGCCAGCAGCTATAGCGGGACGAACTCCTACAATGAGCAGTTCTTC. The chain combines TRBV27 with TRBJ2-1, with 8 bases aligning to TRBD2. The CDR3 has 16 residues. Trimming cost V 6 bases and J 0 bases; bases outside gene matches: 7. From germline, CDR1 is MNHEY and CDR2 SMNVEV (reference sequence).

This sequence joins TRBV5-4 and TRBJ2-7, with D perhaps TRBD2 (5 bases). Germline assignment: CDR1 SGHNT and CDR2 YYREEE (reference sequence). This CDR3 contains 13 residues. V shed 0 bases and J shed 1 base, with 5 bases lying between them. The CDR3 DNA sequence: TGTGCCAGCAGCTTGGGGGAGTCCTACGAGCAGTACTTC. Its translation: CASSLGESYEQYF.

The CDR3 coding sequence is TGTGCCAGCAGCTTTCCTGGAGGGTTGCCTAATGAAAAACTGTTTTTT. Translating gives CASSFPGGLPNEKLFF. The chain employs TRBV7-2 and TRBJ1-4; D not certain. Germline CDR1 and CDR2: SGHTA and FQGNSA. V was shortened by 3 bases and J by 3 bases, with 14 bases between the two germline ends. The CDR3 loop spans 16 amino acids.

The genes are TRBV21-1 and TRBJ2-7; TRBD1, the D gene given by the table, was not confirmed from the DNA. TRBV21-1 is termed a pseudogene. The CDR3 is made up of 14 amino acids. The CDR3 DNA follows: TGTGCCAGCAGCACAAGACAGCGAACCTACGAGCAGTACTTC. Amino acid sequence: CASSTRQRTYEQYF.

J is TRBJ2-5 and V is TRBV2, with TRBD1 identical over 11 bases. Germline V lookup: CDR1 SNHLY, CDR2 FYNNEI. V lost 6 bases, J lost 5 bases, and 5 bases stayed unmatched. This CDR3 has 14 amino acids. CDR3 sequence (DNA): TGTGCCAGCAGAAGGACAGGGGGCGTGGAGACCCAGTACTTC. Translation: CASRRTGGVETQYF.

A remark on this clone: Sequence at one end of the junction differs from germline and may be a read error. The chain has TRBV11-2 and TRBJ1-1; 8 bases map to TRBD1. There are 14 residues in the CDR3. Germline V CDR1 and CDR2: SGHAT, FQNNGV. The CDR3 region has the DNA TGTGCCAGCAGCCTAGACAGGGGTGCCTCTGAAGCTTTCTTT. This sequence encodes CASSLDRGASEAFF.

The chain has TRBV6-5 and TRBJ1-1; no reliable D call. Germline V gives CDR1 MNHEY, CDR2 SVGAGI. CDR3 size: 13 residues. With 3 bases removed from V and 4 bases from J, the gap between germline ends came to 9 bases. CDR3 sequence (DNA): TGTGCCAGCAGTTATACTCGTGTCACTGAAGCTTTCTTT. Protein sequence: CASSYTRVTEAFF.

The genes are TRBV7-3 and TRBJ2-1; D remains ambiguous. In germline, CDR1 is SGHTA, CDR2 FQGTGA. V lost 4 bases and J lost 5, with 6 bases in between. The CDR3 consists of 12 residues. As DNA, the CDR3 is TGTGCCAGCAGCTCAGTCGACAATGAGCAGTTCTTC. Encoded protein: CASSSVDNEQFF.

The chain joins TRBV7-9 to TRBJ2-4, with TRBD1 as a possible D gene (6 bases). The CDR3 has 14 amino acids. V was clipped by 3 bases and J by 2 bases, with 8 bases between them. Germline CDR1 reads SEHNR; CDR2 reads FQNEAQ (reference sequence). The CDR3: CASSLQGTKNIQYF. The CDR3 region has the DNA TGTGCCAGCAGCTTGCAGGGGACCAAAAACATTCAGTACTTC.

This clone has just a few counts. This chain joins TRBV5-1 and TRBJ2-2; TRBD1 agrees at 8 bases. The V gene end was trimmed by 4 bases and the J gene end by 2 bases; junction bases not matched to a gene: 7. The CDR3 has 16 amino acids. Per the germline V gene, CDR1 is SGHRS and CDR2 is YFSETQ. The CDR3 nucleotides read TGCGCCAGCAGCAAGGGACAGGCGGTTAACACCGGGGAGCTGTTTTTT. This sequence encodes CASSKGQAVNTGELFF.

About this clone: At the DNA level, this CDR3 is encoded by other sequences in the same sample as well. V usage is TRBV10-3 and J usage is TRBJ1-1; D is possibly TRBD1 (5 bases). The CDR3 runs to 13 residues. Trimming stripped 3 bases from V and 0 bases from J, with 5 bases between. The V gene's germline CDR1 is ENHRY and CDR2 SYGVKD. CDR3 residues: CAISDRVNTEAFF. In DNA form, the CDR3 reads TGTGCCATCAGTGACAGGGTGAACACTGAAGCTTTCTTT.

In its sample, this clone was seen once. The V gene is TRBV5-6, the J gene TRBJ1-6, with D perhaps matching TRBD1 (5 bases). The V end was cut by 4 bases, the J end by 6 bases, with 17 bases between. Germline-derived CDR1 and CDR2 are SGHDT and YYEEEE. The CDR3 loop spans 16 amino acids. CDR3 DNA: TGTGCCAGCAGCCGGGACTCTGGTAGTCGTAATTCACCCCTCCACTTT. Encoded protein: CASSRDSGSRNSPLHF.

This chain links TRBV7-5 with TRBJ1-6; the table assigns TRBD1, which was not confirmed against the DNA. TRBV7-5 is termed a pseudogene. This CDR3 is built from 18 residues. DNA for the CDR3: TGTGCCAGAAGCTTACTTTTTGGAGAGCAGGGTAGGGTGTCACCCCTCCACTTT. This translates into CARSLLFGEQGRVSPLHF.

This rearrangement joins TRBV23-1 to TRBJ2-3; D is unresolved. TRBV23-1 falls under the ORF class, with uncertain function. The CDR3 consists of 13 residues. Between the trimmed V and J ends, which lost 0 bases and 4 bases, there was a span of 5 bases. Here the CDR3 DNA reads TGCGCCAGCAGTCAATCGCTAGCAGATACGCAGTATTTT. Encoded protein: CASSQSLADTQYF.